This T cell receptor (beta chain) was found in a study of shared clonotypes between healthy human individuals. Study-level findings and limits: The naive CD4 repertoires of a few donors were compared, and roughly 5% of clonotypes were shared. Clonotypes which were not shared had lower generation probabilities than clonotypes that all four donors shared.

Profiled with immunoSEQ multiplex PCR; TCRdb holds only in-frame clones, not every one. This table has under 2,500,000 clones, approximately 96% appearing once. In its sample, this clone was seen a few times. Its matching antigen is unknown. Trimming stripped 8 bases from V and 8 bases from J, with 12 bases between. The CDR3 sequence is 11 residues long. The V gene's germline CDR1 is ENHRY and CDR2 SYGVKD. This chain joins TRBV10-3 and TRBJ1-2; D is possibly TRBD1 (6 bases). Sequenced: naive CD4+ T cells sorted from blood. The subset is: CD45RA+ positively selected. The sequence derives from a young man in good health. The DNA for the CDR3 is TGTGCCATCGGCGGGGGGCCGGGCTACACCTTC. It specifies CAIGGGPGYTF.